The 23 T cell receptor beta chains in this list originate from one sample, sequenced in a study of blood T cell repertoires in COVID-19. This table comes from immunoSEQ multiplex PCR, and its TCRdb copy is limited to in-frame clones, with some not included. The profile shows fewer than 250,000 clones, 85% of them singletons. The specimen sequenced was peripheral blood. The receptors shown here come from a man aged 40-49 years with acute or convalescent COVID-19.

The chain has TRBV6-5 and TRBJ2-1; TRBD2 aligns across 13 bases. The germline V gene has CDR1 MNHEY and CDR2 SVGAGI. V shed 4 bases and J 4 bases; nucleotides not matched to a gene: 4. This CDR3 is built from 16 residues. CDR3 DNA: TGTGCCAGCAGTTCCACGACTAGCGGGGGGTACAATGAGCAGTTCTTC. Amino acid sequence: CASSSTTSGGYNEQFF.

The V gene is TRBV2, the J gene TRBJ2-1; TRBD2 matches 10 bases. CDR1 and CDR2 (germline): SNHLY, FYNNEI. The V gene end was trimmed by 3 bases and the J gene end by 8 bases; junction bases not matched to a gene: 7. This CDR3 contains 15 residues. CDR3 in DNA: TGTGCCAGCAGTGACAGAGCGGGGGGGTCATATGAGCAGTTCTTC. This codes for CASSDRAGGSYEQFF.

The chain couples TRBV7-9 to TRBJ2-5, with D maybe TRBD1 (7 bases). This CDR3 is built from 13 residues. V was shortened by 11 bases and J by 5 bases, with 18 bases between the two germline ends. Germline CDR1 reads SEHNR; CDR2 reads FQNEAQ (reference sequence). In DNA form, the CDR3 reads TGTGCCTCCTCGGAGGGGGCGCCGGAGACCCAGTACTTC. It specifies CASSEGAPETQYF.

The V gene is TRBV5-1, the J gene TRBJ2-5; 9 positions match TRBD1. After removal of 4 bases from V and 5 bases from J, the junction contained 12 bases not matched to a gene. From germline, CDR1 is SGHRS and CDR2 YFSETQ. The CDR3 consists of 16 residues. CDR3 region: CASSDAPDRGWETQYF. In nucleotides, the CDR3 is TGCGCCAGCAGCGATGCCCCGGACAGGGGTTGGGAGACCCAGTACTTC.

The chain uses TRBV12-5 and TRBJ2-5; TRBD2 matches at 16 bases. Trimming removed 5 bases from V and 5 bases from J; junction bases left unmatched: 5. Germline CDR1 reads LGHNT; CDR2 reads FRNRAP. The CDR3 extends over 16 amino acids. CDR3 loop: CASGPGLAGGLETQYF. CDR3 sequence (DNA): TGTGCTAGTGGTCCGGGACTAGCGGGGGGGCTCGAGACCCAGTACTTC.

V usage is TRBV5-1 and J usage is TRBJ1-2; D is unclear. V was cut by 7 bases and J by 7 bases, with 20 bases left in between. Per germline, CDR1 SGHRS and CDR2 YFSETQ. This CDR3 spans 14 amino acids. The chain's CDR3 is CASRNTDNTPGYTF. CDR3 nucleotide sequence: TGCGCCAGCCGCAACACTGACAATACTCCTGGCTACACCTTC.

In its sample, this clone was seen once. The genes are TRBV7-2 and TRBJ1-1; D perhaps matches TRBD1 (6 bases). Per germline, CDR1 SGHTA and CDR2 FQGNSA. V was cut by 5 bases and J by 6 bases, with 13 bases left in between. The length of the CDR3 is 13 residues. The CDR3 DNA reads as TGTGCCAGCAGCCCACAGGGACGCCCTGAAGCTTTCTTT. As protein: CASSPQGRPEAFF.

J is TRBJ2-2 and V is TRBV7-9, with 7 bases fitting TRBD1. The germline gives CDR1 SEHNR, CDR2 FQNEAQ (reference sequence). The CDR3 contains 15 residues. The V and J ends lost 5 bases and 6 bases, in that order; junction bases with no gene match: 9. In nucleotides, the CDR3 is TGTGCCAGCAGCATTAGGGGGCGCAGTCCCGGGGAGCTGTTTTTT. Protein product: CASSIRGRSPGELFF.

This clone was detected a few times. The V gene is TRBV5-4, the J gene TRBJ2-7; 9 positions match TRBD2. This CDR3 contains 15 residues. The V segment lost 4 bases and the J segment 4 bases; nucleotides outside the gene matches: 9. Per the germline V gene, CDR1 is SGHNT and CDR2 is YYREEE (reference sequence). The CDR3 DNA sequence: TGTGCCAGCAGCCTGCTTCAGCGGGGGGCTTACGAGCAGTACTTC. Protein product: CASSLLQRGAYEQYF.

The chain uses TRBV6-1 and TRBJ1-2, with TRBD1 matching over 12 bases. This CDR3 is built from 16 residues. Germline V gene sequence: CDR1 MNHNS, CDR2 SASEGT. Losses at the gene ends were 1 base for V and 8 bases for J; bases not matched to a gene: 8. CDR3 protein: CASSEVGTGGGRGYTF. CDR3 bases: TGTGCCAGCAGTGAAGTCGGGACAGGGGGCGGACGGGGCTACACCTTC.

The V gene is TRBV27, the J gene TRBJ2-7, with a possible D match to TRBD2 (5 bases). Germline assignment: CDR1 MNHEY and CDR2 SMNVEV (reference sequence). The CDR3 length is 13 residues. The V and J ends lost 4 bases and 1 base respectively, with 8 bases between them. The CDR3 loop reads CASSSGVSYEQYF. In nucleotides, the CDR3 is TGTGCCAGCAGTTCCGGGGTGTCCTACGAGCAGTACTTC.

The V gene is TRBV5-1, the J gene TRBJ1-4, with 8 bases identical to TRBD1. Germline V gene sequence: CDR1 SGHRS, CDR2 YFSETQ. The J segment lost 1 base and the V segment lost 4 bases, leaving 3 bases of the junction unmatched. The CDR3 has 15 residues. The CDR3 here is CASSQGQGTNEKLFF. In DNA form, the CDR3 reads TGCGCCAGCAGCCAAGGACAGGGAACTAATGAAAAACTGTTTTTT.

The chain recombines TRBV15 with TRBJ1-2, with no clear D. Germline V gene lookup returns CDR1 LNHNV and CDR2 YYDKDF (reference sequence). Between the trimmed V and J ends, which lost 1 base and 7 bases, there was a span of 16 bases. The CDR3 runs 15 residues. The CDR3, as DNA: TGTGCCACCAGCAGAGTCTCGGAGGGAATAATTGGCTACACCTTC. This encodes CATSRVSEGIIGYTF.

In its sample, this clone was seen once. The CDR3 loop is CASSQDWYRDNSPLHF. As DNA, the CDR3 is TGTGCCAGCAGCCAAGATTGGTACAGGGATAATTCACCCCTCCACTTT. The chain links TRBV3-1 (or the pseudogene TRBV3-2) to TRBJ1-6; TRBD1 is a possible D gene (6 bases). The V gene lost 0 bases and the J gene lost 5 bases, with 11 bases spanning the gap. This CDR3 contains 16 residues. Germline V gene sequence: CDR1 LGHDT, CDR2 YNNKEL (reference sequence).

CDR3 in amino acids: CSVESQGGGFLYGYTF. In DNA, the CDR3 is TGCAGCGTTGAATCACAGGGAGGGGGTTTTCTATATGGCTACACCTTC. The rearrangement uses TRBV29-1 and TRBJ1-2; D is possibly TRBD1 (6 bases). Germline CDR1 is SQVTM and CDR2 is ANQGSEA. V was trimmed by 2 bases and J by 5 bases, leaving 21 bases between them. The CDR3 is made up of 16 amino acids.

This chain connects TRBV27 to TRBJ1-1, with D perhaps matching TRBD1 (5 bases). The CDR3 is 13 residues long. Trimming stripped 5 bases from V and 8 bases from J, with 15 bases between. Germline CDR1 MNHEY, CDR2 SMNVEV (reference sequence). CDR3 DNA: TGTGCCAGCAGTATACCAGGGTGGGGAGAAGCTTTCTTT. Translation: CASSIPGWGEAFF.

The rearrangement uses TRBV28 and TRBJ1-2; weak D call: TRBD1 (5 bases). Deletions cut 7 bases from V and 8 bases from J, with 26 bases between. In germline, CDR1 is MDHEN, CDR2 SYDVKM. This CDR3 comprises 16 residues. This CDR3 is CASTERVGVGAFGYTF. Written as DNA, the CDR3 is TGTGCCAGCACCGAACGGGTTGGGGTAGGGGCTTTCGGCTACACCTTC.

This sequence joins TRBV27 and TRBJ2-7; the D is unclear. Germline assignment: CDR1 MNHEY and CDR2 SMNVEV (reference sequence). This CDR3 comprises 11 residues. Trimming removed 9 bases from V and 3 bases from J, with 9 bases in between. The CDR3 DNA sequence: TGTGCCAGTCACTACGGCTACGAGCAGTACTTC. As protein: CASHYGYEQYF.

This clone has a single count. The genes are TRBV3-1 (or the pseudogene TRBV3-2) and TRBJ1-1; D is uncertain. Germline lookup yields CDR1 LGHDT and CDR2 YNNKEL (reference sequence). V was clipped by 5 bases and J by 4 bases, with 11 bases between them. The CDR3 covers 13 residues. In nucleotides, the CDR3 is TGTGCCAGCAGCGGCTACGAGGGCACTGAAGCTTTCTTT. It is translated as CASSGYEGTEAFF.

The chain couples TRBV28 to TRBJ2-7; a possible D gene is TRBD1 (5 bases). This CDR3 has 12 amino acids. CDR1 and CDR2 from the germline V gene are MDHEN and SYDVKM. V shed 3 bases and J shed 3 bases, with 6 bases lying between them. The CDR3 DNA sequence: TGTGCCAGCAGTTTTAGGGGCTACGAGCAGTACTTC. This encodes CASSFRGYEQYF. Complete variable domain (other parts from reference TRBV28 and TRBJ2-7): DVKVTQSSRYLVKRTGEKVFLECVQDMDHENMFWYRQDPGLGLRLIYFSYDVKMKEKGDIPEGYSVSREKKERFSLILESASTNQTSMYLCASSFRGYEQYFGPGTRLTVT.

The chain carries TRBV6-5 and TRBJ2-7; a weak D match, TRBD1 (5 bases). Germline CDR1 and CDR2: MNHEY and SVGAGI. The length of the CDR3 is 15 residues. V lost 2 bases and J 0 bases, leaving 11 bases between the germline ends. CDR3 protein: CASSYAGMSSYEQYF. Here the CDR3 DNA reads TGTGCCAGCAGTTACGCAGGGATGAGCTCCTACGAGCAGTACTTC.

This clone has a handful of counts. The chain is built from TRBV5-1 and TRBJ2-7; 8 positions match TRBD1. The CDR3 loop spans 14 amino acids. The germline V gene has CDR1 SGHRS and CDR2 YFSETQ. The junction had 9 bases not matched to a gene; V was cut back by 3 bases and J by 7 bases. CDR3 nucleotide sequence: TGCGCCAGCAGCTACGGACAGGGAGTAACTGAGCAGTACTTC. Translating gives CASSYGQGVTEQYF.

The chain couples TRBV3-1 (or the pseudogene TRBV3-2) to TRBJ2-1; 14 bases map to TRBD2. CDR3 length: 18 residues. V dropped 3 bases and J dropped 6; count of bases not matched to a gene: 10. Germline V gives CDR1 LGHDT, CDR2 YNNKEL (reference sequence). The CDR3 protein is CASSQEGLAGATSNEQFF. DNA of the CDR3: TGTGCCAGCAGCCAGGAGGGACTAGCGGGGGCGACTTCCAATGAGCAGTTCTTC.